The rows below give T cell receptor beta chains drawn from one sample of a study of response to subunit inactivated influenza vaccine. MiXCR, run by TCRdb on the RT-PCR reads, gives a single entry per CDR3 protein. Found here are more than 700,000 distinct CDR3 sequences, approximately 22% of them singletons; the top ten hold 9.5% to 13%. The material sequenced was PBMCs from blood, taken roughly 5 days after vaccination. The receptors were sampled from a man between 50 and 59 years old who received an inactivated influenza vaccine. Each CDR3 is given with its conserved first and last residue. Fields, in order: D gene, J gene, V gene, clone size, CDR3 DNA, CDR3 protein. D genes are given only for firm matches. The size field is filled for only some rows; it gives once, few, many or a size class.

TRBD1	TRBJ2-7	TRBV6-1	-	TGTGCCAGCAGTGAAGCCGGACAGGGAACCTACGAGCAGTACTTC	CASSEAGQGTYEQYF
TRBD1	TRBJ2-2	TRBV24-1	few	TGTGCCACCAGTGATCTGTACAGGGGTAACGGGGAGCTGTTTTTT	CATSDLYRGNGELFF
-	TRBJ2-3	TRBV28	-	TGTGCCAGCAGTTCCCTGGGGGCAACAGATACGCAGTATTTT	CASSSLGATDTQYF
TRBD1	TRBJ1-1	TRBV5-1	many	TGCGCCAGCAGCTTGTCCACAGGGGGCTCTGAAGCTTTCTTT	CASSLSTGGSEAFF
TRBD1	TRBJ2-3	TRBV5-1	-	TGCGCCAGCAGGGCAGGGGGACCCACAGATACGCAGTATTTT	CASRAGGPTDTQYF
-	TRBJ2-5	TRBV4-2	few	TGTGCCAGCAGCCCGGACTTTTTTCAAGAGACCCAGTACTTC	CASSPDFFQETQYF
TRBD2	TRBJ2-1	TRBV27	few	TGTGCCAGCAGTTTACGACTAGCGGGGGGCCCAGAGCAGTTCTTC	CASSLRLAGGPEQFF
-	TRBJ1-2	TRBV25-1	-	TGTGCCAGCAGTGGCACAGGGTCGGTTGGCTACACCTTC	CASSGTGSVGYTF
-	TRBJ2-5	TRBV10-1	-	TGCGCCAGCAGTGAGTCGCTAACCCCCCAAGAGACCCAGTACTTC	CASSESLTPQETQYF
-	TRBJ1-2	TRBV7-2	-	TGTGCCAGCAGCTTAGAGCAGGGAGGTTCTGGCTACACCTTC	CASSLEQGGSGYTF